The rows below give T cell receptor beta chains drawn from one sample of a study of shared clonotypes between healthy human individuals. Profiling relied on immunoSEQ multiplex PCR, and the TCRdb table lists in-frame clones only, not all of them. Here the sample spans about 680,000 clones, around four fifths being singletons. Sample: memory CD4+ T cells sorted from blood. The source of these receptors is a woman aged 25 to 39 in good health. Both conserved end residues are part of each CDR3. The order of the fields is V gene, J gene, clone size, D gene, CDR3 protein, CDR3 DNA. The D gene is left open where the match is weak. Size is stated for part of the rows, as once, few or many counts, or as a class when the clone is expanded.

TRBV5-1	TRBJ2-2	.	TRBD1	CASSLGQGLNTGELFF	TGCGCCAGCAGCTTGGGACAGGGCTTAAACACCGGGGAGCTGTTTTTT
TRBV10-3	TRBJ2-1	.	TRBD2	CAIRERGEQFF	TGTGCCATCAGGGAGCGGGGTGAGCAGTTCTTC
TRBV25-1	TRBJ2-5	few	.	CASSEPGAGAKETQYF	TGTGCCAGCAGTGAGCCGGGCGCCGGGGCGAAAGAGACCCAGTACTTC
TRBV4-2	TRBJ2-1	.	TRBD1	CASSQGRDSQTSYNEQFF	TGTGCCAGCAGCCAAGGAAGGGACAGCCAAACCTCCTACAATGAGCAGTTCTTC
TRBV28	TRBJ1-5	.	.	CASRLTGRVSPQHF	TGTGCCAGCAGACTCACAGGGAGGGTTTCGCCCCAGCATTTT
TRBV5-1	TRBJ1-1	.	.	CASSFKGPMNTEAFF	TGCGCCAGCAGCTTTAAGGGGCCGATGAACACTGAAGCTTTCTTT
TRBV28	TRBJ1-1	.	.	CASRQGPHTEAFF	TGTGCCAGCAGACAGGGCCCCCACACTGAAGCTTTCTTT
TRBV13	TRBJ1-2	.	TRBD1	CASNGQGLYGNGYTF	TGTGCCAGCAACGGACAGGGGCTCTATGGAAATGGCTACACCTTC
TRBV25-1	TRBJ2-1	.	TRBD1	CASSSGQGTDEQFF	TGTGCCAGCTCATCGGGACAGGGTACGGACGAGCAGTTCTTC
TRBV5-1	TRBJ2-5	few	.	CASATPTGGDETQYF	TGCGCCAGCGCCACCCCTACGGGGGGCGATGAGACCCAGTACTTC
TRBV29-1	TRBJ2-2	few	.	CSVSGPPTGELFF	TGCAGCGTGTCCGGGCCTCCCACCGGGGAGCTGTTTTTT
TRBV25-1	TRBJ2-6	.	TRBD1	CASRGGQGIRRGANVLTF	TGTGCCAGCAGAGGGGGACAGGGGATTCGAAGAGGGGCCAACGTCCTGACTTTC